The 14 T cell receptor beta chains given below trace back to one sample, sequenced in a study of OX40 agonist ivuxolimab in advanced cancers. The assay was immunoSEQ multiplex PCR, and TCRdb's table has in-frame clones only and misses some. Of 70,000 or so clones in the sample, around 85% were seen once. The sequences come from CD4+ or CD8+ T cells sorted from blood, collected in a trial of the OX40 agonist ivuxolimab. These receptors all come from an adult with an advanced solid tumor such as melanoma, head and neck, liver or kidney cancer.

V gene TRBV5-5 combines with J gene TRBJ1-2; the D is unclear. The CDR3 runs to 12 residues. Trimming pared 6 bases from V and 6 bases from J, leaving 12 bases between. In germline, CDR1 is SGHKS, CDR2 YYEKEE (reference sequence). The CDR3 protein is CASTYGYDGYTF. In DNA, the CDR3 is TGTGCCAGCACCTATGGGTACGATGGCTACACCTTC. Variable domain in full (rest from reference TRBV5-5 and TRBJ1-2): DAGVTQSPTHLIKTRGQQVTLRCSPISGHKSVSWYQQVLGQGPQFIFQYYEKEERGRGNFPDRFSARQFPNYSSELNVNALLLGDSALYLCASTYGYDGYTFGSGTRLTVV.

This chain uses TRBV9 with TRBJ2-2; 15 bases align to TRBD2. Germline CDR1 and CDR2: SGDLS and YYNGEE. The CDR3 totals 16 residues. The trim removed 4 bases at V and 6 bases at J, leaving 4 bases unmatched. The CDR3 protein is CASSPRTSGGAGELFF. The CDR3 DNA is TGTGCCAGCAGCCCTCGGACTAGCGGGGGGGCCGGGGAGCTGTTTTTT.

V gene TRBV27 combines with J gene TRBJ2-5, with 8 bases matching TRBD2. The V gene end was trimmed by 5 bases and the J gene end by 2 bases; junction bases not matched to a gene: 7. CDR3 length equals 15 residues. Germline V lookup: CDR1 MNHEY, CDR2 SMNVEV (reference sequence). The CDR3 spells CASSGSGKSQETQYF. CDR3 nucleotides: TGTGCCAGCAGTGGTAGCGGGAAGAGTCAAGAGACCCAGTACTTC.

The gene calls are TRBV7-9 and TRBJ2-7; 10 positions match TRBD2. The CDR3 length is 14 residues. Germline CDR1 SEHNR, CDR2 FQNEAQ (reference sequence). The V segment lost 4 bases and the J segment 2 bases; nucleotides outside the gene matches: 2. The CDR3: CASSWSGGAYEQYF. CDR3 DNA sequence: TGTGCCAGCAGCTGGAGCGGGGGGGCCTACGAGCAGTACTTC. Together with reference TRBV7-9 and TRBJ2-7, the CDR3 gives the full variable domain: DTGVSQNPRHKITKRGQNVTFRCDPISEHNRLYWYRQTLGQGPEFLTYFQNEAQLEKSRLLSDRFSAERPKGSFSTLEIQRTEQGDSAMYLCASSWSGGAYEQYFGPGTRLTVT.

This clone was picked up a small number of times. The chain couples TRBV6-1 to TRBJ2-6; 7 bases map to TRBD1. From germline, CDR1 is MNHNS and CDR2 SASEGT. The CDR3 is 18 amino acids. V dropped 4 bases and J dropped 2; count of bases not matched to a gene: 11. The CDR3 loop reads CASSVDQGVLTGANVLTF. DNA for the CDR3: TGTGCCAGCAGTGTCGACCAGGGGGTTCTTACTGGGGCCAACGTCCTGACTTTC.

The rearrangement uses TRBV9 and TRBJ2-7, with no clear D. Germline V gene sequence: CDR1 SGDLS, CDR2 YYNGEE. The CDR3 loop spans 15 amino acids. The V end lost 0 bases, the J end lost 1 base, and 11 bases lay between the germline ends. The CDR3 DNA reads as TGTGCCAGCAGCGTAGGGACGGTGGGTTCCTACGAGCAGTACTTC. Translation: CASSVGTVGSYEQYF.

The chain has TRBV5-6 and TRBJ2-2; D ambiguous. V was trimmed by 4 bases and J by 5 bases, leaving 3 bases between them. Germline lookup yields CDR1 SGHDT and CDR2 YYEEEE. The CDR3 is 11 amino acids. The CDR3 DNA sequence: TGTGCCAGCAGCCAAACCGGGGAGCTGTTTTTT. Amino acid sequence: CASSQTGELFF.

The gene calls are TRBV7-2 and TRBJ2-5; 9 nucleotides match TRBD2. Unmatched junction bases numbered 5, after V lost 1 base and J lost 5 bases. This CDR3 region has 15 residues. In germline, CDR1 is SGHTA, CDR2 FQGNSA. The DNA for the CDR3 is TGTGCCAGCAGCTTAGTCCTGGCGGGAGGGGAGACCCAGTACTTC. Translating gives CASSLVLAGGETQYF.

This clone was seen a handful of times. The chain uses TRBV7-9 and TRBJ1-1; TRBD1 is a possible D gene (5 bases). V dropped 4 bases and J dropped 1 base, with 13 bases sitting between them. CDR1 and CDR2 from the germline V gene are SEHNR and FQNEAQ (reference sequence). CDR3 length: 15 residues. The CDR3 sequence: CASSSRDRPNTEAFF. CDR3 bases: TGTGCCAGCAGCTCCCGGGACCGTCCGAACACTGAAGCTTTCTTT.

This clone was recorded a few times. The gene calls are TRBV30 and TRBJ1-2, with 8 bases fitting TRBD1. The CDR3 runs 14 residues. Germline trimming cut 1 base from V and 6 bases from J; bases unmatched to any gene: 7. Per germline, CDR1 GTSNPN and CDR2 SVGIG (reference sequence). The DNA for the CDR3 is TGTGCCTGGAGTGGACAGGGGAATGGAAATGGCTACACCTTC. It specifies CAWSGQGNGNGYTF.

This clone was recorded only once. J is TRBJ1-2 and V is TRBV29-1, with no clear D. V lost 2 bases, J lost 0 bases, and 7 bases lay in between. The germline V gene has CDR1 SQVTM and CDR2 ANQGSEA. The CDR3 is 13 amino acids. The CDR3 loop reads CSVEIGANYGYTF. For the CDR3, the DNA is TGCAGCGTTGAAATCGGAGCTAACTATGGCTACACCTTC.

This clone was recorded at least ten times. The DNA for the CDR3 is TGTGCCAGCAGCCCAGCGGGGAACTATGGCTACACCTTC. Protein product: CASSPAGNYGYTF. The gene calls are TRBV14 and TRBJ1-2; D is ambiguous. From germline, CDR1 is SGHDN and CDR2 FVKESK. The ends were cut back, 4 bases at V and 2 bases at J, with 8 bases in the middle. The CDR3 consists of 13 residues. Full variable domain (remainder filled in from reference TRBV14 and TRBJ1-2): EAGVTQFPSHSVIEKGQTVTLRCDPISGHDNLYWYRRVMGKEIKFLLHFVKESKQDESGMPNNRFLAERTGGTYSTLKVQPAELEDSGVYFCASSPAGNYGYTFGSGTRLTVV.

The chain combines TRBV7-2 with TRBJ1-3; possible D gene TRBD1, 5 bases. This CDR3 is 16 amino acids long. Germline assignment: CDR1 SGHTA and CDR2 FQGNSA. Trimming removed 0 bases at V and 7 bases at J, with 16 bases between. CDR3 sequence: CASSLARPGSRNTIYF. DNA for the CDR3: TGTGCCAGCAGCTTAGCGCGGCCAGGGAGTAGGAACACCATATATTTT.

In the case of this clone: The same CDR3 arises from other DNA sequences in this sample as well. The chain uses TRBV9 and TRBJ1-1; tentative D call: TRBD1 (5 bases). V was clipped by 3 bases and J by 0 bases, with 12 bases between them. This CDR3 region has 15 residues. The germline gives CDR1 SGDLS, CDR2 YYNGEE. The CDR3 DNA is TGTGCCAGCAGCGGACGTCAGGGAATGAACACTGAAGCTTTCTTT. Translated: CASSGRQGMNTEAFF.